What follows are 30 T cell receptor beta chains derived from one specimen sequenced in a study of identifying expanded T cells in peripheral blood (dated by TCRdb to about 2019). Library preparation was by the immunoSEQ multiplex PCR assay. TCRdb carries this immuneACCESS record with in-frame sequences only. Its versions omit some clonotypes, under half of them owing to an unresolved V gene in the studies checked, with the rest unexplained. This sample is represented by approximately 120,000 clones; about 85% of them were singletons. Approximately 8% of the sample belongs to the ten largest clones. Sequenced material: blood. These receptors came from a person aged 18 to 69 in good health.

The V gene is TRBV4-3, the J gene TRBJ2-1; tentatively, D is TRBD1 or TRBD2 (5 bases each). V lost 2 bases and J lost 8, with 13 bases in between. Germline CDR1 and CDR2: LGHNA and YSLEER. The CDR3 runs to 14 residues. CDR3 amino acids: CASSQSQGDYEQFF. The CDR3 DNA is TGCGCCAGCAGCCAATCCCAGGGAGACTATGAGCAGTTCTTC.

This clone was observed a single time. The chain combines TRBV2 with TRBJ2-2; D uncertain. The CDR3 has 16 residues. Trimming pared 4 bases from V and 6 bases from J, leaving 18 bases between. CDR1 SNHLY and CDR2 FYNNEI come from the germline V gene. This CDR3 is CASSAALAGPAGELFF. CDR3 bases: TGTGCCAGCAGTGCTGCATTAGCCGGTCCGGCCGGGGAGCTGTTTTTT.

This clone was detected only once. The rearrangement links TRBV27 to TRBJ1-2; D gene uncertain. CDR1 MNHEY and CDR2 SMNVEV come from the germline V gene (reference sequence). The CDR3 is 15 amino acids. Between the trimmed V and J ends, which lost 1 base and 5 bases, there was a span of 14 bases. The CDR3 nucleotides are TGTGCCAGCAGTTTATATGGCGGGGATACATATGGCTACACCTTC. Translating gives CASSLYGGDTYGYTF.

The chain couples TRBV5-6 to TRBJ1-5, with unresolved D. Germline CDR1 SGHDT, CDR2 YYEEEE. CDR3 length equals 14 residues. The ends were cut back, 3 bases at V and 2 bases at J, with 9 bases in the middle. The CDR3 DNA is TGTGCCAGCAGCTGGACCGGGGGCAATCAGCCCCAGCATTTT. This encodes CASSWTGGNQPQHF.

This clone was picked up a small number of times. This chain uses TRBV10-3 with TRBJ1-1; 7 nucleotides match TRBD1. Germline V gene sequence: CDR1 ENHRY, CDR2 SYGVKD. J lost 3 bases, V lost 7 bases, and 8 bases had no gene match. CDR3 length: 14 amino acids. CDR3 in amino acids: CAIKGTGADTEAFF. DNA of the CDR3: TGTGCCATCAAGGGAACAGGGGCGGACACTGAAGCTTTCTTT.

The V gene is TRBV27, the J gene TRBJ2-7, with 7 bases fitting TRBD1. CDR3 length: 13 residues. The germline V gene has CDR1 MNHEY and CDR2 SMNVEV (reference sequence). V shed 5 bases, J shed 5 bases, and the junction held 6 bases outside the gene matches. CDR3: CASSPTGFNEQYF. Here the CDR3 DNA reads TGTGCCAGCAGTCCGACAGGGTTCAACGAGCAGTACTTC.

This chain links TRBV6-5 with TRBJ2-5; TRBD1 matches at 8 bases. V lost 1 base, J lost 2 bases, and 0 bases stayed unmatched. This CDR3 spans 14 amino acids. The germline CDR1 and CDR2 sequences are MNHEY and SVGAGI. The chain's CDR3 is CASSYYRGQETQYF. The CDR3 bases are TGTGCCAGCAGTTACTACAGGGGGCAAGAGACCCAGTACTTC.

This clone appeared a few times. CDR3: CASSLESADRAETQYF. CDR3 nucleotide sequence: TGTGCCAGCAGCTTGGAGAGCGCCGACAGGGCGGAGACCCAGTACTTC. This rearrangement joins TRBV5-4 to TRBJ2-5, with TRBD1 matching 7 bases. V was pared by 0 bases and J by 5 bases, with 10 bases of the junction left unmatched. CDR1 SGHNT and CDR2 YYREEE come from the germline V gene (reference sequence). The CDR3 length is 16 residues. The variable domain in full, with the rest retrieved from reference TRBV5-4 and TRBJ2-5, is ETGVTQSPTHLIKTRGQQVTLRCSSQSGHNTVSWYQQALGQGPQFIFQYYREEENGRGNFPPRFSGLQFPNYSSELNVNALELDDSALYLCASSLESADRAETQYFGPGTRLLVL.

This sequence joins TRBV7-2 and TRBJ2-1; 7 bases agree with TRBD2. Germline CDR1 SGHTA, CDR2 FQGNSA. V lost 3 bases and J lost 9; bases outside the gene matches: 14. The CDR3 contains 16 residues. The CDR3 loop is CASSFGLAGVFREQFF. In nucleotides, the CDR3 is TGTGCCAGCAGCTTCGGTCTGGCGGGGGTGTTTCGTGAGCAGTTCTTC.

V and J are TRBV28 and TRBJ2-1; TRBD2 matches 9 bases. Germline V gene data show CDR1 as MDHEN and CDR2 as SYDVKM. The V gene end was trimmed by 5 bases and the J gene end by 7 bases; junction bases not matched to a gene: 9. This CDR3 contains 15 residues. CDR3 region: CASSPTAGGRNEQFF. In nucleotides, the CDR3 is TGTGCCAGCAGTCCTACAGCGGGAGGAAGGAATGAGCAGTTCTTC.

The chain has TRBV5-1 and TRBJ2-1, with D perhaps matching TRBD1 (5 bases). The CDR3 extends over 15 amino acids. CDR1 is SGHRS and CDR2 is YFSETQ in the germline V gene. V was trimmed by 0 bases and J by 2 bases, leaving 9 bases between them. The CDR3 DNA sequence: TGCGCCAGCAGCTTGGAGCCAGGGACCTACAATGAGCAGTTCTTC. Protein: CASSLEPGTYNEQFF.

The genes are TRBV7-2 and TRBJ2-1; 8 nucleotides line up with TRBD2. V lost 4 bases and J lost 8; bases outside the gene matches: 13. Germline lookup yields CDR1 SGHTA and CDR2 FQGNSA. The CDR3 contains 16 residues. The CDR3 is CASSYPQAGVQDEQFF. The CDR3 DNA follows: TGTGCCAGCAGCTACCCCCAAGCGGGAGTACAGGATGAGCAGTTCTTC.

This clone has only one observation. The rearrangement links TRBV4-2 to TRBJ2-3, with TRBD2 matching 8 bases. The CDR3 runs 15 residues. Germline V gene sequence: CDR1 LGHNA, CDR2 YNFKEQ. V shed 1 base, J shed 1 base, and the junction held 1 base outside the gene matches. CDR3 sequence reads: CASSQGAGGTDTQYF. The CDR3 DNA reads as TGTGCCAGCAGCCAAGGAGCGGGGGGCACAGATACGCAGTATTTT.

The chain carries TRBV13 and TRBJ2-7; D tentatively reads TRBD1 or TRBD2 (5 bases each). Germline loops: CDR1 PRHDT, CDR2 FYEKMQ (reference sequence). Trimming took 5 bases from V and 2 from J, leaving 16 bases between them. The CDR3 covers 15 residues. Written as DNA, the CDR3 is TGTGCCAGCAGCCCGACCGGGACCTTACCCTACGAGCAGTACTTC. Translation gives CASSPTGTLPYEQYF.

The chain has TRBV25-1 and TRBJ1-2; D unclear. V lost 4 bases, J lost 0 bases, and 9 bases lay in between. Germline-derived CDR1 and CDR2 are MGHDK and SYGVNS. The CDR3 sequence is 14 residues long. The CDR3 DNA reads as TGTGCCAGCAGTGGGTCCACAGCTAACTATGGCTACACCTTC. Its protein product is CASSGSTANYGYTF.

The sample holds one count of this clone. The chain combines TRBV20-1 with TRBJ1-1; D call uncertain. The CDR3 extends over 8 amino acids. Germline V gene lookup returns CDR1 DFQATT and CDR2 SNEGSKA (reference sequence). Trimming took off 2 bases at V and 10 bases at J, with 2 bases between the two ends. In nucleotides, the CDR3 is TGCAGTGCTAGACGAGCTTTCTTT. Translation: CSARRAFF.

The chain joins TRBV19 to TRBJ1-3, with D unresolved. CDR1 and CDR2 (germline): LNHDA, SQIVND (reference sequence). The CDR3 consists of 14 residues. V was trimmed by 7 bases and J by 0 bases, leaving 10 bases between them. The CDR3 DNA follows: TGTGCCAGTAAGCCGGGGAGCTCTGGAAACACCATATATTTT. It translates to CASKPGSSGNTIYF.

V gene TRBV7-6 combines with J gene TRBJ2-2; 10 bases map to TRBD2. CDR1 is SGHVS and CDR2 is FNYEAQ in the germline V gene. This CDR3 has 16 residues. Unmatched junction bases numbered 0, after V lost 1 base and J lost 1 base. CDR3: CASSLVAGGNTGELFF. CDR3 nucleotides: TGTGCCAGCAGCTTAGTAGCGGGAGGGAACACCGGGGAGCTGTTTTTT.

This chain connects TRBV5-1 to TRBJ1-2, with 7 bases lining up with TRBD1. Trimming at V came to 4 bases and at J to 0 bases, leaving 3 bases not matched to a gene. The length of the CDR3 is 14 residues. Germline loops: CDR1 SGHRS, CDR2 YFSETQ. CDR3 residues: CASSAGTANYGYTF. CDR3 nucleotides: TGCGCCAGCAGCGCCGGGACAGCTAACTATGGCTACACCTTC.

This clone has just one count. The CDR3, as DNA: TGTGCCAGTCACAGGGGGCCGGGTACCGGGGAGCTGTTTTTT. Its protein is CASHRGPGTGELFF. The chain combines TRBV19 with TRBJ2-2; 9 bases agree with TRBD1. The ends lost 8 bases at V and 5 bases at J; junction bases unmatched: 6. CDR3 length equals 14 residues. Germline-derived CDR1 and CDR2 are LNHDA and SQIVND (reference sequence).

This sequence joins TRBV18 and TRBJ2-1, with D uncertain. Germline V CDR1 and CDR2: KGHSH, LQKENI. The CDR3 spans 15 residues. The V gene lost 0 bases and the J gene lost 0 bases, with 6 bases spanning the gap. CDR3 DNA: TGTGCCAGCTCACCACCGGGGATCTCCTACAATGAGCAGTTCTTC. Translating it yields CASSPPGISYNEQFF.

The V gene is TRBV10-1, the J gene TRBJ2-5; a weak D match, TRBD1 (5 bases). The CDR3 has 13 residues. Germline CDR1 is WNHNN and CDR2 is SYGVQD (reference sequence). V was clipped by 5 bases and J by 10 bases, with 17 bases between them. CDR3 DNA sequence: TGCGCCAGCAGTCAAGGGCAGGGAAAGGGCCAGTACTTC. This translates into CASSQGQGKGQYF.

The sample holds a few counts of this clone. V usage is TRBV25-1 and J usage is TRBJ1-6, with D possibly being TRBD1 (6 bases). The germline gives CDR1 MGHDK, CDR2 SYGVNS. V shed 3 bases and J shed 7 bases, with 13 bases lying between them. The CDR3 runs to 15 residues. The CDR3 region has the DNA TGTGCCAGCAGTGATACTACAGGGCTGAATTCACCCCTCCACTTT. It specifies CASSDTTGLNSPLHF.

The chain is built from TRBV4-2 and TRBJ2-7, with 10 bases that match TRBD2. J gave up 0 bases and V 4 bases, and 6 bases lay outside the gene matches. CDR1 is LGHNA, CDR2 YNFKEQ, per germline. The CDR3 is made up of 16 amino acids. The CDR3 is CASSRTGTSASYEQYF. CDR3 bases: TGTGCCAGCAGCCGGACCGGGACTAGCGCCTCCTACGAGCAGTACTTC.

This CDR3 reads CASSSRRGSEKLFF. The CDR3 DNA follows: TGTGCCAGCAGCTCCCGACGGGGTTCGGAAAAACTGTTTTTT. The J gene is TRBJ1-4, the V gene TRBV7-9, with unresolved D. The V end lost 4 bases, the J end lost 8 bases, and 14 bases lay between the germline ends. The CDR3 length is 14 residues. CDR1 and CDR2 (germline): SEHNR, FQNEAQ (reference sequence).

In its sample, this clone was seen once. This rearrangement joins TRBV4-1 to TRBJ2-2; TRBD1 aligns across 7 bases. The CDR3 is made up of 18 amino acids. Germline V gene data show CDR1 as MGHRA and CDR2 as YSYEKL. With V trimmed by 1 base and J by 4 bases, 12 bases remained unmatched. CDR3 DNA: TGCGCCAGCAGCCAAGTAGGCACAGGGGTTCTCGGCACCGGGGAGCTGTTTTTT. Its protein product is CASSQVGTGVLGTGELFF.

The chain is built from TRBV15 and TRBJ2-4; 11 nucleotides agree with TRBD2. The CDR3 covers 18 residues. V shed 3 bases and J 4 bases; nucleotides not matched to a gene: 11. Germline V gene data show CDR1 as LNHNV and CDR2 as YYDKDF (reference sequence). The CDR3 sequence is CATSREGTSGSGKNIQYF. The DNA of the CDR3 is TGTGCCACCAGCAGGGAGGGAACTAGCGGGAGTGGGAAAAACATTCAGTACTTC.

This chain joins TRBV5-6 and TRBJ1-6; 9 positions agree with TRBD1. This CDR3 comprises 17 residues. Looked up from germline, CDR1 is SGHDT and CDR2 is YYEEEE. Trimming removed 4 bases from V and 1 base from J; junction bases left unmatched: 6. The CDR3 reads CASSLLQGASYNSPLHF. The DNA for the CDR3 is TGTGCCAGCAGCCTGTTACAGGGGGCATCCTATAATTCACCCCTCCACTTT. The variable domain in full, completed from reference TRBV5-6 and TRBJ1-6, reads DAGVTQSPTHLIKTRGQQVTLRCSPKSGHDTVSWYQQALGQGPQFIFQYYEEEERQRGNFPDRFSGHQFPNYSSELNVNALLLGDSALYLCASSLLQGASYNSPLHFGNGTRLTVT.

V gene TRBV6-1 combines with J gene TRBJ2-1; 14 nucleotides align to TRBD2. The CDR3 consists of 15 residues. The germline CDR1 and CDR2 sequences are MNHNS and SASEGT. With 2 bases clipped from V and 10 bases from J, the junction kept 4 bases outside the gene matches. CDR3 in DNA: TGTGCCAGCAGTGAAATGGGACTAGCGGGAGTCGAGCAGTTCTTC. As protein: CASSEMGLAGVEQFF.

This chain links TRBV7-6 with TRBJ2-7; TRBD2 aligns across 11 bases. Trimming removed 4 bases from V and 2 bases from J; junction bases left unmatched: 7. From germline, CDR1 is SGHVS and CDR2 FNYEAQ. The CDR3 totals 16 residues. The CDR3 DNA follows: TGTGCCAGCAGCTCGCCGGCTAGCGGGGGGCCCTACGAGCAGTACTTC. Its translation is CASSSPASGGPYEQYF.